One sample yielded the 16 T cell receptor beta chains listed below, sequenced in a study of glioma-infiltrating T cells after dendritic cell vaccination. Method: immunoSEQ multiplex PCR; TCRdb's copy keeps in-frame clones and lacks some. The table includes roughly 68,000 clones, around four fifths detected once. This material consisted of blood, taken before dendritic cell vaccination. The source of these receptors is a human donor with glioblastoma.

This chain uses TRBV7-2 with TRBJ1-3, with D perhaps matching TRBD1 (5 bases). V was clipped by 1 base and J by 1 base, with 17 bases between them. CDR3 length: 18 amino acids. The germline V gene has CDR1 SGHTA and CDR2 FQGNSA. CDR3 nucleotides: TGTGCCAGCAGCTTAGGAGGAACCCCAGGGACTTCTGGAAACACCATATATTTT. Encoded protein: CASSLGGTPGTSGNTIYF.

This clone occurred once. The chain carries TRBV7-9 and TRBJ2-3; D is ambiguous. V lost 4 bases and J lost 5, with 10 bases in between. The CDR3 is 13 amino acids. Germline-derived CDR1 and CDR2 are SEHNR and FQNEAQ (reference sequence). The CDR3 region is CASSSLLRDTQYF. The DNA of the CDR3 is TGTGCCAGCAGCTCTCTCCTCCGAGATACGCAGTATTTT.

V and J are TRBV27 and TRBJ2-1; weak D call: TRBD2 (5 bases). Trimming shortened V by 3 bases and J by 5 bases, and 11 bases separated the two germline ends. CDR1 and CDR2 (germline): MNHEY, SMNVEV (reference sequence). The CDR3 extends over 14 amino acids. In nucleotides, the CDR3 is TGTGCCAGCAGTTTCGGACTCCACAACAATGAGCAGTTCTTC. Encoded protein: CASSFGLHNNEQFF.

The rearrangement joins TRBV28 to TRBJ1-4, with TRBD1 identical over 7 bases. The germline V gene has CDR1 MDHEN and CDR2 SYDVKM. This CDR3 has 14 amino acids. V lost 5 bases and J lost 8; bases outside the gene matches: 8. The DNA for the CDR3 is TGTGCCAGCAGTGCCCTGGGACAGATAGAAAAACTGTTTTTT. It codes for CASSALGQIEKLFF.

About this clone: This sample includes further DNA sequences coding for the same CDR3. V gene TRBV5-1 combines with J gene TRBJ2-2, with D possibly TRBD2 on 6 matching bases. The CDR3 runs to 15 residues. The V end lost 0 bases, the J end lost 2 bases, and 8 bases lay between the germline ends. Germline lookup yields CDR1 SGHRS and CDR2 YFSETQ. The CDR3 DNA follows: TGCGCCAGCAGCTTGGGGGGAGGAAACACCGGGGAGCTGTTTTTT. This sequence encodes CASSLGGGNTGELFF. The whole variable domain, remainder taken from reference TRBV5-1 and TRBJ2-2, is KAGVTQTPRYLIKTRGQQVTLSCSPISGHRSVSWYQQTPGQGLQFLFEYFSETQRNKGNFPGRFSGRQFSNSRSEMNVSTLELGDSALYLCASSLGGGNTGELFFGEGSRLTVL.

V and J are TRBV7-2 and TRBJ1-2; 10 bases fit TRBD1. The V gene's germline CDR1 is SGHTA and CDR2 FQGNSA. The CDR3 covers 16 residues. V trimming: 1 base; J trimming: 6 bases; junction bases outside the gene matches: 8. Here the CDR3 reads CASSLVSGTGVHGYTF. The CDR3 bases are TGTGCCAGCAGCTTAGTATCCGGGACAGGGGTACATGGCTACACCTTC.

This chain uses TRBV18 with TRBJ1-1; the D is unclear. Per germline, CDR1 KGHSH and CDR2 LQKENI. V was trimmed by 1 base and J by 3 bases, leaving 15 bases between them. This CDR3 is 16 amino acids long. The CDR3 loop is CASSPRLGGSDTEAFF. The CDR3 DNA reads as TGTGCCAGCTCACCACGGCTGGGAGGGTCGGACACTGAAGCTTTCTTT. Filled out from reference TRBV18 and TRBJ1-1, the complete variable domain reads NAGVMQNPRHLVRRRGQEARLRCSPMKGHSHVYWYRQLPEEGLKFMVYLQKENIIDESGMPKERFSAEFPKEGPSILRIQQVVRGDSAAYFCASSPRLGGSDTEAFFGQGTRLTVV.

This chain links TRBV6-1 with TRBJ2-3; 11 positions agree with TRBD2. The CDR3 is 15 residues long. The ends lost 4 bases at V and 4 bases at J; junction bases unmatched: 4. Germline values: CDR1 MNHNS, CDR2 SASEGT. CDR3 sequence (DNA): TGTGCCAGCAGTGGTAGCGGGGGGGCCCCAGATACGCAGTATTTT. This codes for CASSGSGGAPDTQYF.

In this sample, this clone turned up a few times. The chain links TRBV6-6 to TRBJ1-5; 8 nucleotides align to TRBD1. The V gene's germline CDR1 is MNHNY and CDR2 SVGAGI (reference sequence). The CDR3 runs to 12 residues. Trimming at V came to 6 bases and at J to 5 bases, leaving 0 bases not matched to a gene. The CDR3 reads CASRTGDQPQHF. CDR3 sequence (DNA): TGTGCCAGCAGGACAGGGGATCAGCCCCAGCATTTT.

This chain connects TRBV7-8 to TRBJ2-5; 9 nucleotides match TRBD2. The CDR3 runs to 17 residues. Germline V gives CDR1 SGHVS, CDR2 FQNEAQ. The V segment lost 5 bases and the J segment 2 bases; nucleotides outside the gene matches: 12. The CDR3, as DNA: TGTGCCAGCAGCGTGCGAAGTTTAGCGGGGGAACAAGAGACCCAGTACTTC. Its translation is CASSVRSLAGEQETQYF.

J is TRBJ1-2 and V is TRBV4-2, with a possible D match to TRBD1 (5 bases). Germline CDR1 is LGHNA and CDR2 is YNFKEQ. Trimming left V 4 bases short and J 0 bases short, with 15 bases between. This CDR3 comprises 16 residues. The CDR3 loop reads CASSPRGRSSNYGYTF. The CDR3 coding sequence is TGTGCCAGCAGCCCTAGGGGCAGGTCTTCTAACTATGGCTACACCTTC.

This clone has only a few counts. The genes are TRBV5-1 and TRBJ1-3; maybe TRBD1 (5 bases). Trimming removed 4 bases from V and 2 bases from J, with 13 bases in between. Germline V gene data show CDR1 as SGHRS and CDR2 as YFSETQ. The length of the CDR3 is 15 residues. This CDR3 reads CASSLRQGTGNTIYF. The CDR3 DNA sequence: TGCGCCAGCAGCCTCCGGCAGGGTACTGGAAACACCATATATTTT.

The rearrangement links TRBV5-6 to TRBJ1-2; TRBD1 agrees at 7 bases. CDR3 length: 18 amino acids. The V gene end was trimmed by 4 bases and the J gene end by 2 bases; junction bases not matched to a gene: 17. CDR1 and CDR2 (germline): SGHDT, YYEEEE. CDR3 bases: TGTGCCAGCAGCCAAATGACAGGAACAGGGGACTTGAACTATGGCTACACCTTC. Protein sequence: CASSQMTGTGDLNYGYTF.

The V gene is TRBV2, the J gene TRBJ1-4; 9 nucleotides line up with TRBD1. The length of the CDR3 is 13 residues. Germline V gene sequence: CDR1 SNHLY, CDR2 FYNNEI. Trimming at V came to 6 bases and at J to 7 bases, leaving 3 bases not matched to a gene. This CDR3 is CASSRDRAEKLFF. The CDR3 nucleotides are TGTGCCAGCAGCCGGGACAGGGCTGAAAAACTGTTTTTT.

The J gene is TRBJ1-2, the V gene TRBV6-5, with no clear D. Germline V gene data show CDR1 as MNHEY and CDR2 as SVGAGI. The CDR3 extends over 14 amino acids. V lost 0 bases to trimming and J lost 7 bases, with 12 bases between them. CDR3 sequence reads: CASSYSKEGFGYTF. Written as DNA, the CDR3 is TGTGCCAGCAGTTACTCGAAGGAGGGCTTTGGCTACACCTTC.

The chain carries TRBV5-6 and TRBJ2-1; possible D gene TRBD1, 6 bases. In germline, CDR1 is SGHDT, CDR2 YYEEEE. V gave up 2 bases and J gave up 4 bases, with 16 bases separating them. The CDR3 totals 16 residues. Here the CDR3 reads CASSLGQSGFYNEQFF. CDR3 coding DNA: TGTGCCAGCAGCTTAGGACAGTCGGGTTTTTACAATGAGCAGTTCTTC.